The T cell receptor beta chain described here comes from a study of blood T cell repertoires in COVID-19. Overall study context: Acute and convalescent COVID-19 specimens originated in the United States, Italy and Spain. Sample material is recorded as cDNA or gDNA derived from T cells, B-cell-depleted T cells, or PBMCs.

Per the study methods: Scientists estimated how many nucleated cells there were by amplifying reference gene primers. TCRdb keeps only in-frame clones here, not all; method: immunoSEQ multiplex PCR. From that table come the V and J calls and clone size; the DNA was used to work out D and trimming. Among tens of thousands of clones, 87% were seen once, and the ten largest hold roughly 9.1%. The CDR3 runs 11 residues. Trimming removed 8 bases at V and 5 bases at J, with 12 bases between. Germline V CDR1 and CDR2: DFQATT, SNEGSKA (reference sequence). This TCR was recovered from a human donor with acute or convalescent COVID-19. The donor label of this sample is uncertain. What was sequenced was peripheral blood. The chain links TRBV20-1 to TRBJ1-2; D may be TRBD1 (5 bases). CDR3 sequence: CSWGGRYGYTF. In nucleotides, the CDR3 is TGCAGTTGGGGCGGGAGGTATGGCTACACCTTC.